The T cell receptor (beta chain) described here comes from a study of cytomegalovirus exposure and HLA in healthy donors. Study outcomes and limitations: In vitro testing confirmed three CMV-associated chains as specific for CMV antigens. Accurate prediction of HLA-A and HLA-B alleles (for most subjects) was reportedly achieved from TCR beta sequences. Later analysis associated a missense DCLRE1C variant with TCR beta V- and J-gene trimming. Several of the most significant clusters appeared, in a later analysis, to be linked to common viral pathogens.

As concerns this clone: The antigen remains unidentified.

The PCR contained 60 Vbeta and 13 Jbeta primers. Repertoires were generated with immunoSEQ multiplex PCR, while TCRdb's copy carries only in-frame clones and drops some. The sample contains around 100,000 clones, around 57% of which appear only once. Germline V CDR1 and CDR2: MDHEN, SYDVKM. The CDR3 is made up of 14 amino acids. Between the trimmed V and J ends, which lost 5 bases and 1 base, there was a span of 12 bases. V usage is TRBV28 and J usage is TRBJ2-7; D is possibly TRBD2 (6 bases). Sequencing was performed on PBMCs. This clonotype was sampled from a human donor in good health. The CDR3 region is CASSLRRESYEQYF. The CDR3 coding sequence is TGTGCCAGCAGTCTGAGGAGGGAGTCCTACGAGCAGTACTTC.